Presented here are 21 T cell receptor beta chains from one specimen sequenced in a study of blood T cell repertoires in COVID-19. Profiling relied on immunoSEQ multiplex PCR, and the TCRdb table lists in-frame clones only, not all of them. The data hold hundreds of thousands of clones, with about nine tenths observed a single time. Sequencing was carried out using PBMCs or T cells enriched from blood (not recorded which). Receptors originate from a woman in her late teens or twenties who had recovered from COVID-19.

The gene calls are TRBV19 and TRBJ2-7, with TRBD2 identical over 10 bases. This CDR3 has 15 amino acids. J gave up 4 bases and V 10 bases, and 13 bases lay outside the gene matches. Germline CDR1 reads LNHDA; CDR2 reads SQIVND (reference sequence). The CDR3 here is CATSSGRGGVYEQYF. CDR3 sequence (DNA): TGTGCCACCTCTAGCGGGAGAGGAGGGGTTTACGAGCAGTACTTC.

The V and J genes are TRBV3-1 (or the pseudogene TRBV3-2) and TRBJ2-7; a possible D gene is TRBD2 (5 bases). Germline CDR1 LGHDT, CDR2 YNNKEL (reference sequence). The germline V and J ends were trimmed by 0 bases and 4 bases, with 13 bases remaining between them. The CDR3 totals 15 residues. CDR3 DNA sequence: TGTGCCAGCAGCCAAGATGCGTCCCGGAGGTACGAGCAGTACTTC. It is translated as CASSQDASRRYEQYF.

The chain is built from TRBV7-2 and TRBJ1-4, with 8 bases matching TRBD1. Per the germline V gene, CDR1 is SGHTA and CDR2 is FQGNSA. Trimming removed 5 bases from V and 5 bases from J; junction bases left unmatched: 7. The CDR3 contains 15 residues. The CDR3 spells CASSDSGGWNEKLFF. The CDR3 region has the DNA TGTGCCAGCAGCGACTCAGGGGGCTGGAATGAAAAACTGTTTTTT.

Remarks on this clone: This CDR3 is also generated by other DNA sequences in the sample. The chain combines TRBV29-1 with TRBJ1-6, with 11 bases identical to TRBD1. Germline CDR1 and CDR2: SQVTM and ANQGSEA. J gave up 6 bases and V 6 bases, and 1 base lay outside the gene matches. This CDR3 contains 13 residues. This CDR3 reads CSVGTGGNSPLHF. The CDR3 coding sequence is TGCAGCGTGGGGACAGGGGGTAATTCACCCCTCCACTTT.

The chain is built from TRBV19 and TRBJ2-7, with 8 bases matching TRBD2. The trim removed 3 bases at V and 1 base at J, leaving 14 bases unmatched. In germline, CDR1 is LNHDA, CDR2 SQIVND (reference sequence). The CDR3 spans 18 residues. The CDR3 DNA reads as TGTGCCAGTAGTATCGGAGAGGTTGTCGGGAGGGGTTCCTACGAGCAGTACTTC. Its translation is CASSIGEVVGRGSYEQYF. Based on the CDR3 plus reference TRBV19 and TRBJ2-7, the full variable domain is DGGITQSPKYLFRKEGQNVTLSCEQNLNHDAMYWYRQDPGQGLRLIYYSQIVNDFQKGDIAEGYSVSREKKESFPLTVTSAQKNPTAFYLCASSIGEVVGRGSYEQYFGPGTRLTVT.

V gene TRBV5-1 combines with J gene TRBJ2-5; possible D gene TRBD1, 6 bases. V was shortened by 2 bases and J by 3 bases, with 8 bases between the two germline ends. CDR3 size: 13 residues. Germline CDR1 SGHRS, CDR2 YFSETQ. The CDR3 here is CASSFAGEETQYF. The CDR3 nucleotides are TGCGCCAGCAGCTTCGCAGGGGAAGAGACCCAGTACTTC. Combining the CDR3 with reference TRBV5-1 and TRBJ2-5 gives the whole variable domain KAGVTQTPRYLIKTRGQQVTLSCSPISGHRSVSWYQQTPGQGLQFLFEYFSETQRNKGNFPGRFSGRQFSNSRSEMNVSTLELGDSALYLCASSFAGEETQYFGPGTRLLVL.

The V and J genes are TRBV2 and TRBJ2-7; tentative D call: TRBD2 (5 bases). Per germline, CDR1 SNHLY and CDR2 FYNNEI. This CDR3 has 14 amino acids. The V end was cut by 4 bases, the J end by 2 bases, with 12 bases between. CDR3 nucleotides: TGTGCCAGCAGTGGCGGACTGACCCCCTACGAGCAGTACTTC. Translated, it gives CASSGGLTPYEQYF.

V gene TRBV12-3 or TRBV12-4 combines with J gene TRBJ2-1; D remains ambiguous. The CDR3 has 10 residues. V was pared by 6 bases and J by 5 bases, with 2 bases between. In DNA form, the CDR3 reads TGTGCCAGCAGCGACAATGAGCAGTTCTTC. Encoded protein: CASSDNEQFF.

The chain recombines TRBV4-1 with TRBJ2-2, with TRBD2 matching over 7 bases. After removal of 3 bases from V and 6 bases from J, the junction contained 10 bases not matched to a gene. CDR1 and CDR2 from the germline V gene are MGHRA and YSYEKL. The CDR3 runs 16 residues. This chain's CDR3 is CASSHPTGGPPGELFF. In DNA form, the CDR3 reads TGCGCCAGCAGCCACCCCACGGGGGGTCCCCCCGGGGAGCTGTTTTTT.

V is TRBV2 and J is TRBJ1-1; D is ambiguous. The CDR3 is 12 amino acids. V lost 8 bases and J lost 0, with 7 bases in between. Germline lookup yields CDR1 SNHLY and CDR2 FYNNEI. The CDR3 is CASGSVNTEAFF. The CDR3 nucleotides are TGTGCCAGCGGTTCAGTGAACACTGAAGCTTTCTTT. The full variable domain, rest sourced from reference TRBV2 and TRBJ1-1, is EPEVTQTPSHQVTQMGQEVILRCVPISNHLYFYWYRQILGQKVEFLVSFYNNEISEKSEIFDDQFSVERPDGSNFTLKIRSTKLEDSAMYFCASGSVNTEAFFGQGTRLTVV.

This rearrangement joins TRBV10-3 to TRBJ1-1; D remains ambiguous. In germline, CDR1 is ENHRY, CDR2 SYGVKD. CDR3 length equals 14 residues. Trimming cost V 3 bases and J 3 bases, with 11 bases left between them. The DNA of the CDR3 is TGTGCCATCAGTGACGGAGGGTCGTACACTGAAGCTTTCTTT. Translated, it gives CAISDGGSYTEAFF.

The chain uses TRBV5-6 and TRBJ2-5; TRBD1 matches at 8 bases. CDR3 length: 15 residues. Germline-derived CDR1 and CDR2 are SGHDT and YYEEEE. J lost 5 bases, V lost 7 bases, and 13 bases had no gene match. This CDR3 is CASRRTGMSEETQYF. The CDR3 DNA sequence: TGTGCCAGCCGAAGGACAGGGATGAGCGAGGAGACCCAGTACTTC.

The chain is built from TRBV29-1 and TRBJ1-1, with 8 bases that match TRBD1. J gave up 1 base and V 4 bases, and 5 bases lay outside the gene matches. The CDR3 is 14 amino acids. Germline CDR1 and CDR2: SQVTM and ANQGSEA. The CDR3 loop reads CSVGWDRPNTEAFF. The CDR3 region has the DNA TGCAGCGTTGGGTGGGACAGGCCGAACACTGAAGCTTTCTTT.

V is TRBV18 and J is TRBJ2-2; a possible D gene is TRBD1 (5 bases). The ends were cut back, 1 base at V and 7 bases at J, with 13 bases in the middle. The length of the CDR3 is 15 residues. The germline V gene encodes CDR1 KGHSH and CDR2 LQKENI. This chain's CDR3 is CASSPRSGLVGELFF. The CDR3 DNA sequence: TGTGCCAGCTCACCACGTTCAGGGTTGGTCGGGGAGCTGTTTTTT.

The genes are TRBV28 and TRBJ1-6; 12 nucleotides line up with TRBD1. The V segment lost 3 bases and the J segment 3 bases; nucleotides outside the gene matches: 3. CDR3 length: 17 amino acids. Germline CDR1 MDHEN, CDR2 SYDVKM. CDR3 nucleotide sequence: TGTGCCAGCAGTTTTGGGGACAGGGGGCTCTATAATTCACCCCTCCACTTT. This encodes CASSFGDRGLYNSPLHF.

The rearrangement links TRBV10-3 to TRBJ1-3; D might be TRBD1 (5 bases). The germline CDR1 and CDR2 sequences are ENHRY and SYGVKD. This CDR3 has 14 amino acids. V shed 5 bases and J shed 4 bases, with 12 bases lying between them. In nucleotides, the CDR3 is TGTGCCATCAGTAAAAGGGGTTACGGAAACACCATATATTTT. This encodes CAISKRGYGNTIYF.

The chain combines TRBV3-1 (or the pseudogene TRBV3-2) with TRBJ2-7, with a possible D match to TRBD1 (5 bases). With 1 base removed from V and 3 bases from J, the gap between germline ends came to 7 bases. The CDR3 length is 13 residues. Germline assignment: CDR1 LGHDT and CDR2 YNNKEL (reference sequence). The CDR3 region has the DNA TGTGCCAGCAGCCAAGCAGGGCACTACGAGCAGTACTTC. Translation gives CASSQAGHYEQYF.

V and J are TRBV3-1 (or the pseudogene TRBV3-2) and TRBJ1-3; possibly TRBD1 for D (6 bases). This CDR3 region has 14 residues. The V end was cut by 1 base, the J end by 6 bases, with 10 bases between. Germline-derived CDR1 and CDR2 are LGHDT and YNNKEL (reference sequence). The CDR3 DNA reads TGTGCCAGCAGCCAAGTCAGGGGTTCAAACACCATATATTTT. This gives the protein CASSQVRGSNTIYF.

The J gene is TRBJ1-6, the V gene TRBV5-1, with D uncertain. This CDR3 region has 14 residues. CDR1 is SGHRS and CDR2 is YFSETQ in the germline V gene. V lost 0 bases, J lost 8 bases, and 9 bases lay in between. As DNA, the CDR3 is TGCGCCAGCAGCTTGGGTATTTCTGATTCACCCCTCCACTTT. This codes for CASSLGISDSPLHF.

The V and J genes are TRBV5-6 and TRBJ1-1; D unclear. V was trimmed by 4 bases and J by 5 bases, leaving 15 bases between them. Germline V gives CDR1 SGHDT, CDR2 YYEEEE. The CDR3 totals 14 residues. The CDR3 region has the DNA TGTGCCAGCAGCCCGGGAGGTAAAAGGACTGAAGCTTTCTTT. This gives the protein CASSPGGKRTEAFF.

Only one count was recorded for this clone. The V gene is TRBV7-9, the J gene TRBJ2-1; 10 bases line up with TRBD1. The CDR3 runs to 18 residues. CDR1 and CDR2 (germline): SEHNR, FQNEAQ (reference sequence). With V trimmed by 4 bases and J by 5 bases, 14 bases remained unmatched. The CDR3 DNA follows: TGTGCCAGCAGCTATTTCCCCCGCCGACAGGGGGCAAACAATGAGCAGTTCTTC. This translates into CASSYFPRRQGANNEQFF.